One and the same sample provided the 13 T cell receptor beta chains below, sequenced in a study of molecular identifiers for immune sequencing clone quantification. MiXCR, run by TCRdb on the PCR reads, gives a single entry per CDR3 protein. The sample lists under 350,000 distinct CDR3 sequences, roughly a quarter seen once, with around 0.76% in the top ten. The sequenced sample consisted of naive CD8+ T cells from blood, with Jurkat cell RNA spiked in. Subset in this sample: FACS-sorted CD8+CD4-CCR7+CD45RA+ naive T cells. The source of these receptors is a human donor in good health. Some libraries in this study had Jurkat cell RNA spiked in.

This clonotype has at least ten counts. The rearrangement links TRBV27 to TRBJ2-1; 9 bases line up with TRBD1. The V segment lost 10 bases and the J segment 9 bases; nucleotides outside the gene matches: 10. Per germline, CDR1 MNHEY and CDR2 SMNVEV (reference sequence). The CDR3 covers 13 residues. CDR3 in amino acids: CATHRGLNGEQFF. DNA of the CDR3: TGTGCCACCCACAGGGGGCTTAATGGTGAGCAGTTCTTC.

This clonotype showed up just a few times. V is TRBV19 and J is TRBJ1-5; D is undetermined. This CDR3 is built from 15 residues. Trimming pared 4 bases from V and 0 bases from J, leaving 10 bases between. Germline V CDR1 and CDR2: LNHDA, SQIVND (reference sequence). The CDR3 DNA follows: TGTGCCAGTAGTACGACCGATTATAGCAATCAGCCCCAGCATTTT. Protein product: CASSTTDYSNQPQHF.

This clonotype has a handful of counts. V gene TRBV20-1 combines with J gene TRBJ2-5; 12 nucleotides match TRBD2. Germline values: CDR1 DFQATT, CDR2 SNEGSKA (reference sequence). The CDR3 is made up of 17 amino acids. Trimming removed 5 bases from V and 5 bases from J; junction bases left unmatched: 15. The CDR3 protein is CSALPDTSGGLWETQYF. The CDR3 DNA reads as TGCAGTGCTCTCCCCGACACTAGCGGGGGGCTTTGGGAGACCCAGTACTTC.

This clonotype has only a few counts. This chain uses TRBV11-2 with TRBJ1-1, with D tentatively TRBD1 (6 bases). Trimming took off 2 bases at V and 5 bases at J, with 12 bases between the two ends. CDR3 length equals 14 residues. Germline V CDR1 and CDR2: SGHAT, FQNNGV. This chain's CDR3 is CASSLFQGNTEAFF. The CDR3 DNA is TGTGCCAGCAGCTTATTTCAGGGGAATACTGAAGCTTTCTTT. The full variable domain, with the rest looked up from reference TRBV11-2 and TRBJ1-1, is EAGVAQSPRYKIIEKRQSVAFWCNPISGHATLYWYQQILGQGPKLLIQFQNNGVVDDSQLPKDRFSAERLKGVDSTLKIQPAKLEDSAVYLCASSLFQGNTEAFFGQGTRLTVV.

This clonotype was counted ten times or more. This chain links TRBV10-3 with TRBJ2-7; maybe TRBD2 (6 bases). The V gene's germline CDR1 is ENHRY and CDR2 SYGVKD. The germline V and J ends were trimmed by 6 bases and 12 bases, with 15 bases remaining between them. This CDR3 has 11 amino acids. As DNA, the CDR3 is TGTGCCATCAGCGGGACGGAGGGTTGGTACTTC. Its protein product is CAISGTEGWYF.

This clonotype was counted between two and nine times. This chain joins TRBV18 and TRBJ2-2; D is tentatively TRBD1 or TRBD2 (5 bases each). Germline V gives CDR1 KGHSH, CDR2 LQKENI. CDR3 size: 14 residues. With 0 bases removed from V and 6 bases from J, the gap between germline ends came to 8 bases. In DNA, the CDR3 is TGTGCCAGCTCACCACCGGGGGAACCCGGGGAGCTGTTTTTT. It yields the protein CASSPPGEPGELFF.

The chain is built from TRBV27 and TRBJ1-5; D unresolved. CDR1 is MNHEY, CDR2 SMNVEV, per germline (reference sequence). The length of the CDR3 is 14 residues. V lost 1 base to trimming and J lost 6 bases, with 10 bases between them. CDR3 protein: CASSLFGVGQPQHF. CDR3 coding DNA: TGTGCCAGCAGTTTATTTGGGGTGGGTCAGCCCCAGCATTTT.

The rearrangement joins TRBV18 to TRBJ2-7; 9 bases fit TRBD1. CDR1 is KGHSH and CDR2 is LQKENI in the germline V gene. V was pared by 3 bases and J by 6 bases, with 3 bases of the junction left unmatched. The CDR3 totals 13 residues. The CDR3, as DNA: TGTGCCAGCTCACCCGACAGGGGGTCCGAGCAGTACTTC. This translates into CASSPDRGSEQYF.

For this clonotype: A much larger clone differs by one base, so this may be a read error. This chain joins TRBV4-1 and TRBJ2-3; 9 nucleotides align to TRBD1. CDR1 is MGHRA, CDR2 YSYEKL, per germline. This CDR3 has 16 amino acids. Unmatched junction bases numbered 4, after V lost 0 bases and J lost 3 bases. In DNA, the CDR3 is TGCGCCAGCAGCCAAGATGGACAGGGGCGGACAGATACGCAGTATTTT. Residues: CASSQDGQGRTDTQYF.

The chain employs TRBV14 and TRBJ2-1; the match to TRBD2 covers 8 bases. CDR1 and CDR2 from the germline V gene are SGHDN and FVKESK. This CDR3 is built from 15 residues. Trimming took 0 bases from V and 6 from J; bases not matched to a gene: 4. CDR3 coding DNA: TGTGCCAGCAGCCAAGAAGGCAGCGGGAGCAATGAGCAGTTCTTC. It codes for CASSQEGSGSNEQFF.

This clonotype was recorded many times. The chain combines TRBV6-5 with TRBJ2-7; 10 bases fit TRBD1. V shed 2 bases, J shed 3 bases, and the junction held 7 bases outside the gene matches. CDR3 length equals 16 residues. The germline CDR1 and CDR2 sequences are MNHEY and SVGAGI. The CDR3 nucleotides are TGTGCCAGCAGTTACCGCAGGACAGGGGGAAACTACGAGCAGTACTTC. Protein: CASSYRRTGGNYEQYF.

A remark on this clonotype: The junction differs from germline at one of its ends, possibly a read error. This chain joins TRBV7-9 and TRBJ2-7; D not certain. The CDR3 totals 13 residues. Germline CDR1 SEHNR, CDR2 FQNEAQ (reference sequence). The CDR3 DNA is TGTGCCAGCAGCTTAGCGTCCCCCTACGATCAGTACTTC. Translated: CASSLASPYDQYF.

This chain joins TRBV6-6 and TRBJ1-4; D might be TRBD1 (6 bases). Trimming cost V 2 bases and J 5 bases, with 15 bases left between them. CDR1 MNHNY and CDR2 SVGAGI come from the germline V gene (reference sequence). CDR3 length: 16 amino acids. For the CDR3, the DNA is TGTGCCAGCAGTTACGCCAACAGGGACCCCAATGAAAAACTGTTTTTT. This encodes CASSYANRDPNEKLFF.